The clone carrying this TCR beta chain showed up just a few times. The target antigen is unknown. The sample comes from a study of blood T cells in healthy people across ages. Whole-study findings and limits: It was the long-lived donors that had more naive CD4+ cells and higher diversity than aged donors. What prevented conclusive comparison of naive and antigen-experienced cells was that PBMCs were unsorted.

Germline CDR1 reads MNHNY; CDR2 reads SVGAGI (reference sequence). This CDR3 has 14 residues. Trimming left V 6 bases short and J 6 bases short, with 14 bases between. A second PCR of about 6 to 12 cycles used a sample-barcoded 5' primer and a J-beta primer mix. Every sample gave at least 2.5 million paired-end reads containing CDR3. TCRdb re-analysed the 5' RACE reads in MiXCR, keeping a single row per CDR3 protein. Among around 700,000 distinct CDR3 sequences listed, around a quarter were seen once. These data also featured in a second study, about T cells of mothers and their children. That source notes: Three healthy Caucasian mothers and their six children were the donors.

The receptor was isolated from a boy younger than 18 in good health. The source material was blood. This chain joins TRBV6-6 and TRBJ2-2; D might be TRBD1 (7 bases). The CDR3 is CASSRGEDSGELFF. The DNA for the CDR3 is TGTGCCAGCAGCAGGGGGGAGGATTCCGGGGAGCTGTTTTTT.